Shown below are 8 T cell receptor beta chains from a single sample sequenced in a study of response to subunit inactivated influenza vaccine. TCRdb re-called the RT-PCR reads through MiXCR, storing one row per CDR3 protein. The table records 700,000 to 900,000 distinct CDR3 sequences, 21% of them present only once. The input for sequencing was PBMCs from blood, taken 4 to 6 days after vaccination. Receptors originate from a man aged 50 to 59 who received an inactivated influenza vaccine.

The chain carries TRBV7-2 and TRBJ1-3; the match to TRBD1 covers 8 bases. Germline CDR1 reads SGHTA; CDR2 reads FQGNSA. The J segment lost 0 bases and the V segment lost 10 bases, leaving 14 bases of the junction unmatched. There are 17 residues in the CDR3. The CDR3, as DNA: TGTGCCACCTCCGGCGGGCAGGGGGCCCGCTCTGGAAACACCATATATTTT. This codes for CATSGGQGARSGNTIYF.

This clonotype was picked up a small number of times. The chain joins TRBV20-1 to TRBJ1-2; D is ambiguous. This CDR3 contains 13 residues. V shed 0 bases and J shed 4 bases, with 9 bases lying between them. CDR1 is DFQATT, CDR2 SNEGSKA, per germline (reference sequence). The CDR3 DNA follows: TGCAGTGCTAGAGAGGAGAATATCTATGGCTACACCTTC. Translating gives CSAREENIYGYTF.

CDR3 sequence reads: CASSVGGGRANEGEQYF. The CDR3 DNA sequence: TGTGCCAGCAGCGTAGGCGGCGGGAGGGCAAATGAGGGCGAGCAGTACTTC. This sequence joins TRBV9 and TRBJ2-7, with 9 bases lining up with TRBD2. The CDR3 is made up of 17 amino acids. The trim removed 0 bases at V and 6 bases at J, leaving 13 bases unmatched. CDR1 is SGDLS and CDR2 is YYNGEE in the germline V gene.

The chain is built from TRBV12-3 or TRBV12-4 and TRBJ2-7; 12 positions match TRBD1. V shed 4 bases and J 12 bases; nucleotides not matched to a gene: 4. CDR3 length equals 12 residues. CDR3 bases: TGTGCCAGCAGTTATGGGACAGGGGGCTTGTACTTC. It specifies CASSYGTGGLYF.

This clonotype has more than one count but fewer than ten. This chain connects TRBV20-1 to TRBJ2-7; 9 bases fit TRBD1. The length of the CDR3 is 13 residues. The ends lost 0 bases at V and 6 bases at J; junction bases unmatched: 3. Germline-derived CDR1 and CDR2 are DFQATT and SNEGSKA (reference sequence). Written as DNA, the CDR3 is TGCAGTGCTAGAGATTGGACAGGGGCCGAGCAGTACTTC. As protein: CSARDWTGAEQYF.

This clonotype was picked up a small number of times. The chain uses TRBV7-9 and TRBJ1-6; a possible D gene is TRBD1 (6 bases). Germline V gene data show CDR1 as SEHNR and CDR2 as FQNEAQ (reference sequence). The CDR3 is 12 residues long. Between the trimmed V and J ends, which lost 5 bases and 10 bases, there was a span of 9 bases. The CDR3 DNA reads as TGTGCCAGCAGCAAGACAGGCTCACCCCTCCACTTT. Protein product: CASSKTGSPLHF.

The CDR3 is CASSLTGAQETQYF. CDR3 DNA: TGTGCCAGCAGCTTGACAGGGGCGCAAGAGACCCAGTACTTC. The chain couples TRBV7-9 to TRBJ2-5; 8 positions agree with TRBD1. The CDR3 runs to 14 residues. V lost 3 bases and J lost 2; bases outside the gene matches: 2. The germline V gene has CDR1 SEHNR and CDR2 FQNEAQ (reference sequence).

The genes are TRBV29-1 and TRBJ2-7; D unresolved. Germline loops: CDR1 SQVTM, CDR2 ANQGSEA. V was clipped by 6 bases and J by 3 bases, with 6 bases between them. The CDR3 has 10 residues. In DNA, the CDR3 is TGCAGCGTGCGAGGCTACGAGCAGTACTTC. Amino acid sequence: CSVRGYEQYF.